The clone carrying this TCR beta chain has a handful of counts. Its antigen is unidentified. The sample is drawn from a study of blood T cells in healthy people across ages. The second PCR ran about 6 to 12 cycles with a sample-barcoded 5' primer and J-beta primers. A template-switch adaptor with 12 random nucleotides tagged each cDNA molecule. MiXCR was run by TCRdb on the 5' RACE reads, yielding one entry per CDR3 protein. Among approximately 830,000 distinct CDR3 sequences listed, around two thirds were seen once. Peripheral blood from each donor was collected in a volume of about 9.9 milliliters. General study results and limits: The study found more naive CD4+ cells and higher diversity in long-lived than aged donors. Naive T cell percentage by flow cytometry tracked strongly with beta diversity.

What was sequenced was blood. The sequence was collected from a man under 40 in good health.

DNA of the CDR3: TGTGCCACCAGCAGAGAGCGGGGCTACACTGAAGCTTTCTTT. Translating it yields CATSRERGYTEAFF. V gene TRBV15 combines with J gene TRBJ1-1; TRBD1 is a possible D gene (5 bases). CDR1 and CDR2 (germline): LNHNV, YYDKDF (reference sequence). Trimming took off 0 bases at V and 3 bases at J, with 8 bases between the two ends. This CDR3 comprises 14 residues.